This paragraph reports one TCR beta chain. No DNA is given; TCRdb re-called the 5' RACE reads and lists each CDR3 protein once. The table lists under 150,000 distinct CDR3 sequences. The data originate from a study of monozygotic twins with inflammatory bowel disease. The CDR3 has 14 amino acids. The germline CDR1 and CDR2 sequences are DFQATT and SNEGSKA (reference sequence). Blood, 2.5 to 3 ml, was drawn per donor. The sequence came from a human donor with ulcerative colitis or Crohn's disease, or a healthy co-twin of an affected twin (not recorded which). The chain uses TRBV20-1 and TRBJ2-5; the D call from TCRdb, TRBD1, cannot be confirmed without DNA. The sequenced material came from blood. CDR3 sequence reads: CSAEDSGGRETQYF.